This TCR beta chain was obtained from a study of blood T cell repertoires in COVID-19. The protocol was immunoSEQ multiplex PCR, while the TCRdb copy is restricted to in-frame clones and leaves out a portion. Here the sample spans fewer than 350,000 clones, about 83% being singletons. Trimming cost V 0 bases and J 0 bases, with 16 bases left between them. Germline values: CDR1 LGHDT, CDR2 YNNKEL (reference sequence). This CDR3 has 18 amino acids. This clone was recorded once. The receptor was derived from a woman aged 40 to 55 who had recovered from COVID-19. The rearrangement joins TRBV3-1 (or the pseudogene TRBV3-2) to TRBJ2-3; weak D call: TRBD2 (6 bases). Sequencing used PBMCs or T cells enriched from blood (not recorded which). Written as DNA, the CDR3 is TGTGCCAGCAGCCAAGATCATGGGGGGATCAGGAGCACAGATACGCAGTATTTT. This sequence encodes CASSQDHGGIRSTDTQYF.